This T cell receptor beta chain was obtained from a study of blood T cell repertoires in COVID-19. Study details: Sites across the United States, Italy and Spain contributed samples from acute and convalescent COVID-19. T cells, B-cell-depleted T cells, or PBMCs provided the cDNA or gDNA that served as material.

Methods used by the authors: Nucleated cell number was recorded as an estimate derived from reference gene primer amplification. Using immunoSEQ multiplex PCR, the repertoire was profiled, and TCRdb retains in-frame clones only, with some absent. The V and J calls and clone size are taken from that table; D and trimming were inferred from the DNA. The profile covers about 110,000 clones, with 86% appearing a single time and 4.5% taken by the ten largest. This clone was detected only once. With V trimmed by 6 bases and J by 7 bases, 7 bases remained unmatched. Germline values: CDR1 MNHEY, CDR2 SVGAGI. CDR3 length: 15 residues.

The rearrangement links TRBV6-5 to TRBJ1-6; 9 bases fit TRBD1. What was sequenced was peripheral blood. This receptor was identified in a man aged 35-49 years with acute or convalescent COVID-19. CDR3 DNA sequence: TGTGCCAGCAGACTACTCGGACAGGGGAATTCACCCCTCCACTTT. Amino acid sequence: CASRLLGQGNSPLHF.